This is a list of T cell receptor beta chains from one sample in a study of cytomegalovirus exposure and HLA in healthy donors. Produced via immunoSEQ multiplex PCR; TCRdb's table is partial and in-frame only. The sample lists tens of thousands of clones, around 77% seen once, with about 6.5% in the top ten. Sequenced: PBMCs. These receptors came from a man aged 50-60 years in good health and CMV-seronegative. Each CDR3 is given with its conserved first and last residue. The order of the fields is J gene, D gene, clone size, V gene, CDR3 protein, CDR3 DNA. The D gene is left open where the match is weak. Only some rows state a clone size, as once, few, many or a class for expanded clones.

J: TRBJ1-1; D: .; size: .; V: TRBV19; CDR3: CASRDDFRKNTEAFF; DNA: TGTGCCAGTAGAGACGACTTTCGCAAGAACACTGAAGCTTTCTTT
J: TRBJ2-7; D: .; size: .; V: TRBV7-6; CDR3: CASTWKAFAFSEEQYF; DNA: TGTGCCAGCACCTGGAAGGCGTTCGCATTCTCGGAGGAGCAGTACTTC
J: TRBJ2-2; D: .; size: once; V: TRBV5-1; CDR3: CASSLSGSNTGELFF; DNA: TGCGCCAGCAGCTTGTCCGGTTCGAACACCGGGGAGCTGTTTTTT
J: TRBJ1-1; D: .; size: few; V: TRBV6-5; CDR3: CASSYAKGAEAFF; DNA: TGTGCCAGCAGTTACGCGAAGGGAGCTGAAGCTTTCTTT
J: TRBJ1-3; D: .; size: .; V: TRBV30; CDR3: CAWSAGGNTIYF; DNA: TGTGCCTGGAGTGCCGGGGGGAACACCATATATTTT
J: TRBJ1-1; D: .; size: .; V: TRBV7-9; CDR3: CASRRWTDYRAEAFF; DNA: TGTGCCAGCAGGCGGTGGACGGACTATAGGGCTGAAGCTTTCTTT
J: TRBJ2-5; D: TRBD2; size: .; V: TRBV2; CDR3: CASSFRTSHAQYF; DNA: TGTGCCAGCAGTTTTAGGACTAGCCATGCCCAGTACTTC
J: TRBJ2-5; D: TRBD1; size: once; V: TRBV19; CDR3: CASSLPTGGRETQYF; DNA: TGTGCCAGTAGTTTACCTACAGGGGGCCGGGAGACCCAGTACTTC
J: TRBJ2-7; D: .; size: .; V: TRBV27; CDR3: CASSPMRNLGSYEQYF; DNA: TGTGCCAGCAGTCCCATGCGGAACTTGGGCTCCTACGAGCAGTACTTC
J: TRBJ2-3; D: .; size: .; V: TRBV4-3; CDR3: CASSLNTGRGTDTQYF; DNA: TGCGCCAGCAGCCTCAACACGGGCAGGGGCACAGATACGCAGTATTTT
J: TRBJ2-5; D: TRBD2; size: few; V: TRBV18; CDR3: CASSFTSGQETQYF; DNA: TGTGCCAGCTCATTCACTAGCGGCCAAGAGACCCAGTACTTC
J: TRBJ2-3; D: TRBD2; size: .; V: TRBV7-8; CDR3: CASSLRTSGIDTQYF; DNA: TGTGCCAGCAGCTTAAGGACTAGCGGGATTGATACGCAGTATTTT
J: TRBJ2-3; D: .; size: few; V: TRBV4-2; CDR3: CASSQAHVTDTQYF; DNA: TGTGCCAGCAGCCAAGCCCATGTCACAGATACGCAGTATTTT
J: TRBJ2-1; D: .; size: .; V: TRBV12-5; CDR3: CASGPDRPRSNEQFF; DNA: TGTGCTAGTGGTCCCGACAGGCCGAGGAGCAATGAGCAGTTCTTC
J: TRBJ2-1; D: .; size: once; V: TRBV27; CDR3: CASRSQSYNEQFF; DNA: TGTGCCAGCAGGTCTCAGTCTTACAATGAGCAGTTCTTC
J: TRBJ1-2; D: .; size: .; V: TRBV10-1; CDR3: CASSESTSYGYTF; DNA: TGCGCCAGCAGTGAGTCGACTTCCTATGGCTACACCTTC
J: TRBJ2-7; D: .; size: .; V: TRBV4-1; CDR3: CASSQMGLSEQYF; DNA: TGCGCCAGCAGCCAAATGGGACTTTCCGAGCAGTACTTC
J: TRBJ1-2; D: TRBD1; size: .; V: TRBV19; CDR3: CASSADRGHGYTF; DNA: TGTGCCAGTAGTGCAGACAGGGGTCATGGCTACACCTTC
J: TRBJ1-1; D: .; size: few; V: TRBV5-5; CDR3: CASSPLFPNTEAFF; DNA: TGTGCCAGCAGCCCCCTATTCCCGAACACTGAAGCTTTCTTT
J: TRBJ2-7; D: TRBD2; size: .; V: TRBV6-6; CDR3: CASSTRGGAYEQYF; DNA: TGTGCCAGCAGTACCCGCGGGGGGGCCTACGAGCAGTACTTC
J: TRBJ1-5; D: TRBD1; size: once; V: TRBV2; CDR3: CASSDEGTGFQPQHF; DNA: TGTGCCAGCAGTGACGAAGGGACAGGGTTTCAGCCCCAGCATTTT
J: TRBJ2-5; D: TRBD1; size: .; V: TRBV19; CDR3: CASKTGQGGETQYF; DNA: TGTGCCAGTAAGACTGGACAGGGTGGAGAGACCCAGTACTTC
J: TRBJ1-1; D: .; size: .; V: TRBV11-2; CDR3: CASSFDGGGTEAFF; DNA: TGTGCCAGCAGCTTCGACGGGGGTGGCACTGAAGCTTTCTTT
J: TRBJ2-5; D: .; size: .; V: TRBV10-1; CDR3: CASSRAVRETQYF; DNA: TGCGCCAGCAGTCGAGCGGTACGAGAGACCCAGTACTTC